One and the same sample provided the 30 T cell receptor beta chains below, sequenced in a study of blood T cells in healthy people across ages. Sample-barcoded 5' priming and a J-beta primer mix drove a second PCR of roughly 7 to 11 cycles. TCRdb fed the 5' RACE reads into MiXCR, producing one record per CDR3 protein. This sample has roughly 1,300,000 distinct CDR3 sequences, with approximately 63% found just once. Sequenced input: blood. These receptors all stem from a man aged 18 to 29 in good health.

The chain employs TRBV20-1 and TRBJ2-7, with a possible D match to TRBD2 (5 bases). From germline, CDR1 is DFQATT and CDR2 SNEGSKA (reference sequence). CDR3 length: 12 amino acids. Trimming removed 3 bases from V and 3 bases from J, with 9 bases in between. CDR3 sequence: CSASGLHYEQYF. Written as DNA, the CDR3 is TGCAGTGCTAGCGGACTTCACTACGAGCAGTACTTC.

The chain has TRBV4-3 and TRBJ2-7, with 11 bases aligning to TRBD2. Losses at the gene ends were 0 bases for V and 1 base for J; bases not matched to a gene: 11. In germline, CDR1 is LGHNA, CDR2 YSLEER. This CDR3 has 19 amino acids. The CDR3 DNA is TGCGCCAGCAGCCAAGAAGCGGCGACTAGCGGGACCCGTTCCTACGAGCAGTACTTC. It yields the protein CASSQEAATSGTRSYEQYF.

This clonotype was observed once. This chain uses TRBV28 with TRBJ1-6, with TRBD1 identical over 8 bases. The junction had 9 bases not matched to a gene; V was cut back by 3 bases and J by 8 bases. The CDR3 runs 16 residues. Germline V gives CDR1 MDHEN, CDR2 SYDVKM. The CDR3 DNA sequence: TGTGCCAGCAGTTTGTTCAGGGGGCGCGAAGATTCACCCCTCCACTTT. Translated, it gives CASSLFRGREDSPLHF.

The chain couples TRBV20-1 to TRBJ2-4; D is uncertain. Germline assignment: CDR1 DFQATT and CDR2 SNEGSKA (reference sequence). Between the trimmed V and J ends, which lost 0 bases and 13 bases, there was a span of 19 bases. The CDR3 extends over 14 amino acids. This CDR3 is CSARDSWEASEQYF. The CDR3 coding sequence is TGCAGTGCTAGAGATTCTTGGGAAGCGTCAGAGCAGTACTTC.

The chain joins TRBV7-2 to TRBJ2-5; TRBD2 might be the D (5 bases). The V gene's germline CDR1 is SGHTA and CDR2 FQGNSA. This CDR3 contains 16 residues. Trimming removed 5 bases from V and 11 bases from J, with 27 bases in between. The CDR3 nucleotides are TGTACCAGCAGCACTAGGGCCCTAGGCGCCTACAATGAGCAGTACTTC. This codes for CTSSTRALGAYNEQYF.

The chain links TRBV29-1 to TRBJ2-1, with D perhaps TRBD1 or TRBD2 (5 bases each). CDR1 and CDR2 from the germline V gene are SQVTM and ANQGSEA. The ends were cut back, 7 bases at V and 9 bases at J, with 19 bases in the middle. This CDR3 spans 13 amino acids. The CDR3 DNA reads as TGCAGCGCCGGGACCCAGTTTTTGGGTGAGCAGTTCTTC. Translation gives CSAGTQFLGEQFF.

The gene calls are TRBV25-1 and TRBJ2-2; D is unresolved. Looked up from germline, CDR1 is MGHDK and CDR2 is SYGVNS. The CDR3 consists of 12 residues. Trimming pared 6 bases from V and 3 bases from J, leaving 5 bases between. The CDR3 loop reads CASREYTGELFF. As DNA, the CDR3 is TGTGCCAGCAGGGAGTACACCGGGGAGCTGTTTTTT.

J is TRBJ2-5 and V is TRBV6-2 or TRBV6-3, with D perhaps matching TRBD1 (5 bases). V gave up 5 bases and J gave up 0 bases, with 13 bases separating them. The CDR3 consists of 15 residues. In germline, CDR1 is MNHEY, CDR2 SVGEGT. The CDR3 DNA sequence: TGTGCCAGCAGTCGCGCGGACATCTACCAAGAGACCCAGTACTTC. This gives the protein CASSRADIYQETQYF.

V is TRBV29-1 and J is TRBJ2-7; D is unresolved. The last part of the DNA fits TRBJ2-5 better; the J call may be wrong. The length of the CDR3 is 17 residues. Germline V CDR1 and CDR2: SQVTM, ANQGSEA. CDR3: CSVEGGPRRWGSKTQYF. The CDR3 DNA reads as TGCAGCGTTGAAGGAGGCCCCCGCAGGTGGGGTTCGAAGACCCAGTACTTC.

This chain links TRBV11-2 with TRBJ1-4; D is undetermined. The germline V and J ends were trimmed by 4 bases and 7 bases, with 10 bases remaining between them. CDR3 size: 13 residues. The V gene's germline CDR1 is SGHAT and CDR2 FQNNGV. Written as DNA, the CDR3 is TGTGCCAGCAGCTCAAGTTGGAGTGAAAAACTGTTTTTT. Its translation: CASSSSWSEKLFF.

This clonotype showed up just a few times. The chain joins TRBV9 to TRBJ2-1; the match to TRBD1 covers 8 bases. The CDR3 is 15 residues long. The V gene's germline CDR1 is SGDLS and CDR2 YYNGEE. Unmatched junction bases numbered 1, after V lost 2 bases and J lost 0 bases. CDR3 residues: CASSVGQVSYNEQFF. The CDR3 DNA follows: TGTGCCAGCAGCGTGGGACAGGTCTCCTACAATGAGCAGTTCTTC.

To note about this clonotype: The junction departs from the called germline gene at one end, perhaps through a read error. This rearrangement joins TRBV13 to TRBJ2-5, with D possibly being TRBD1 or TRBD2 (5 bases each). The CDR3 has 13 residues. From germline, CDR1 is PRHDT and CDR2 FYEKMQ (reference sequence). The CDR3 is CASCLRGVYEQYF. CDR3 coding DNA: TGTGCCAGCTGCTTACGAGGGGTCTACGAGCAGTATTTC.

This chain uses TRBV6-5 with TRBJ2-7; 8 bases map to TRBD1. The CDR3 is made up of 14 amino acids. Germline CDR1 and CDR2: MNHEY and SVGAGI. V lost 6 bases and J lost 3; bases outside the gene matches: 7. This CDR3 is CASRPPDRGYEQYF. CDR3 coding DNA: TGTGCCAGCAGGCCCCCTGACAGGGGCTACGAGCAGTACTTC.

This clonotype was seen only a few times. This may come from a read error, since a much larger clone is one base off. The gene calls are TRBV7-2 and TRBJ2-7, with D tentatively TRBD2 (5 bases). V was clipped by 5 bases and J by 4 bases, with 6 bases between them. The CDR3 runs 11 residues. Germline CDR1 is SGHTA and CDR2 is FQGNSA. CDR3 DNA: TGTGCCAGCAGCCGGGAATACGAGCAGTACTTC. This encodes CASSREYEQYF.

The chain is built from TRBV29-1 and TRBJ2-7; perhaps TRBD2 as D (7 bases). V lost 3 bases, J lost 6 bases, and 18 bases lay in between. The CDR3 runs 14 residues. The V gene's germline CDR1 is SQVTM and CDR2 ANQGSEA. The CDR3 here is CSVEGGTFWGEQYF. In nucleotides, the CDR3 is TGCAGCGTTGAGGGGGGGACATTCTGGGGCGAGCAGTACTTC.

A note on this clonotype: One junction end does not reproduce the germline sequence, and a read error may be involved. The chain couples TRBV7-2 to TRBJ2-7, with D possibly matching TRBD1 (6 bases). Per the germline V gene, CDR1 is SGHTA and CDR2 is FQGNSA. There are 13 residues in the CDR3. The CDR3 DNA follows: TGTGCTAGCAGCCGGGACACAGCCTACAAGCAGTACTTC. It codes for CASSRDTAYKQYF.

This chain links TRBV20-1 with TRBJ1-6, with 7 bases identical to TRBD1. There are 15 residues in the CDR3. The ends lost 5 bases at V and 8 bases at J; junction bases unmatched: 12. Germline V CDR1 and CDR2: DFQATT, SNEGSKA (reference sequence). The CDR3 sequence is CSAGRYGDRDSPLHF. CDR3 nucleotides: TGCAGTGCTGGAAGATACGGGGACAGAGATTCACCCCTCCACTTT.

The V and J genes are TRBV5-1 and TRBJ2-1; TRBD2 matches at 12 bases. The CDR3 contains 17 residues. Per germline, CDR1 SGHRS and CDR2 YFSETQ. Trimming at V came to 1 base and at J to 4 bases, leaving 6 bases not matched to a gene. The DNA for the CDR3 is TGCGCCAGCAGCTTGTGGCTAGCGGGAGGGGGTTACAATGAGCAGTTCTTC. This codes for CASSLWLAGGGYNEQFF.

V usage is TRBV6-2 or TRBV6-3 and J usage is TRBJ2-3; D gene ambiguous. The V gene's germline CDR1 is MNHEY and CDR2 SVGEGT. V was cut by 6 bases and J by 4 bases, with 17 bases left in between. The CDR3 length is 15 residues. The CDR3 sequence is CASSHASTTSDTQYF. The CDR3 DNA is TGTGCCAGCAGCCACGCCTCTACTACCTCAGATACGCAGTATTTT.

This rearrangement joins TRBV27 to TRBJ1-4, with D unresolved. Trimming left V 5 bases short and J 7 bases short, with 14 bases between. Germline V gene data show CDR1 as MNHEY and CDR2 as SMNVEV (reference sequence). This CDR3 is built from 14 residues. DNA for the CDR3: TGTGCCAGCAGTCCCCATTGGGGAAGTGAAAAACTGTTTTTT. It specifies CASSPHWGSEKLFF.

Regarding this clonotype: It may be a read error: a sequence one base away is much more abundant. V usage is TRBV5-1 and J usage is TRBJ1-5, with D hard to call. V lost 7 bases, J lost 7 bases, and 3 bases lay in between. The CDR3 consists of 9 residues. Germline values: CDR1 SGHRS, CDR2 YFSETQ. The CDR3 reads CASVQPQHF. The CDR3 coding sequence is TGCGCCAGCGTACAGCCCCAGCATTTT.

This clonotype appeared a single time. J is TRBJ2-4 and V is TRBV7-2; D not resolved. The J call may not be correct, given that the DNA end is closer to TRBJ2-7. The CDR3 totals 13 residues. Germline CDR1 SGHTA, CDR2 FQGNSA. The CDR3 nucleotides are TGTGCCAGCAGCCCCACGGGCCCCCACGAGCAGTACTTC. Translating it yields CASSPTGPHEQYF.

The gene calls are TRBV13 and TRBJ2-5; D is unclear. The CDR3 totals 14 residues. V dropped 4 bases and J dropped 1 base, with 10 bases sitting between them. In germline, CDR1 is PRHDT, CDR2 FYEKMQ (reference sequence). CDR3 nucleotide sequence: TGTGCCAGCAGCTCCGGGCACTCCCAAGAGACCCAGTACTTC. It encodes CASSSGHSQETQYF.

The table lists this clonotype with a few counts. The chain is built from TRBV4-2 and TRBJ2-3; D call uncertain. V lost 1 base to trimming and J lost 0 bases, with 11 bases between them. CDR1 is LGHNA and CDR2 is YNFKEQ in the germline V gene. The CDR3 is made up of 16 amino acids. CDR3 residues: CASSQGSEVSTDTQYF. The CDR3 DNA follows: TGTGCCAGCAGCCAAGGCAGCGAGGTTAGCACAGATACGCAGTATTTT.

The CDR3 sequence is CASSFGVGGTDTQYF. The CDR3 DNA reads TGTGCCAGCAGCTTCGGCGTGGGTGGCACAGATACGCAGTATTTT. The chain employs TRBV5-5 and TRBJ2-3, with no clear D. The CDR3 runs to 15 residues. Trimming stripped 2 bases from V and 1 base from J, with 11 bases between. Germline CDR1 and CDR2: SGHKS and YYEKEE (reference sequence).

The rearrangement joins TRBV12-3 or TRBV12-4 to TRBJ1-1, with D tentatively TRBD1 (6 bases). Trimming shortened V by 10 bases and J by 3 bases, and 15 bases separated the two germline ends. The CDR3 is 13 residues long. The CDR3 DNA follows: TGTGCCACCACACAGGGTCGGTACACTGAAGCTTTCTTT. Its protein is CATTQGRYTEAFF.

The chain joins TRBV15 to TRBJ2-1; 8 bases align to TRBD2. There are 16 residues in the CDR3. Germline trimming cut 0 bases from V and 4 bases from J; bases unmatched to any gene: 5. Germline V CDR1 and CDR2: LNHNV, YYDKDF (reference sequence). CDR3 DNA sequence: TGTGCCACCAGCAGAGATCAGCCGGGAGGGTACAATGAGCAGTTCTTC. The encoded protein is CATSRDQPGGYNEQFF.

The chain has TRBV28 and TRBJ2-7; 9 nucleotides line up with TRBD1. The V gene's germline CDR1 is MDHEN and CDR2 SYDVKM. Trimming at V came to 8 bases and at J to 3 bases, leaving 5 bases not matched to a gene. This CDR3 contains 13 residues. For the CDR3, the DNA is TGTGCCAGCGTGGGACAGGGCAACTACGAGCAGTACTTC. This codes for CASVGQGNYEQYF. The variable domain in full, completed from reference TRBV28 and TRBJ2-7, reads DVKVTQSSRYLVKRTGEKVFLECVQDMDHENMFWYRQDPGLGLRLIYFSYDVKMKEKGDIPEGYSVSREKKERFSLILESASTNQTSMYLCASVGQGNYEQYFGPGTRLTVT.

The CDR3 reads CASRPRLGVDEQYF. The CDR3 nucleotides read TGTGCCAGCAGGCCCCGCTTGGGGGTGGACGAGCAGTACTTC. The J gene is TRBJ2-4, the V gene TRBV6-5; D may be TRBD1 or TRBD2 (5 bases each). The closer fit of TRBJ2-7 to the DNA end suggests the J call may be wrong. The CDR3 has 14 residues. The germline V gene encodes CDR1 MNHEY and CDR2 SVGAGI.

The chain is built from TRBV20-1 and TRBJ2-1, with TRBD2 matching 10 bases. The V gene's germline CDR1 is DFQATT and CDR2 SNEGSKA (reference sequence). The CDR3 extends over 15 amino acids. J gave up 2 bases and V 2 bases, and 3 bases lay outside the gene matches. This chain's CDR3 is CSARTSGVPYNEQFF. In nucleotides, the CDR3 is TGCAGTGCTAGAACTAGCGGGGTTCCCTACAATGAGCAGTTCTTC.